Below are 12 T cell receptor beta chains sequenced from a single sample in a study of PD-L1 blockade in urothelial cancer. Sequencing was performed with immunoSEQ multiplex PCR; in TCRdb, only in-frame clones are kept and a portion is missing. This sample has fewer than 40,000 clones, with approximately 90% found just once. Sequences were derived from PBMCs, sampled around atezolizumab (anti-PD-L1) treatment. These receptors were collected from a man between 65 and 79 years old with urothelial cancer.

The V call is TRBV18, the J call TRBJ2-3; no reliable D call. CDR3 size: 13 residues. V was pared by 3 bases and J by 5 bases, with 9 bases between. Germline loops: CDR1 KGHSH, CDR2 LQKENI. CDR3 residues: CASSPILQDTQYF. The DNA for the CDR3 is TGTGCCAGCTCACCCATACTACAAGATACGCAGTATTTT.

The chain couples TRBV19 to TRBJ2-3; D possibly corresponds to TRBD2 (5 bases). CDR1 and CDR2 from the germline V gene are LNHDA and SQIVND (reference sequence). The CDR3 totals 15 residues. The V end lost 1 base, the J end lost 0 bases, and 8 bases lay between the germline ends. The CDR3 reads CASSIARTSTDTQYF. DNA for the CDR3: TGTGCCAGTAGTATAGCCCGGACTAGCACAGATACGCAGTATTTT.

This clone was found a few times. The CDR3 sequence: CASRKQGVSTDTQYF. The DNA for the CDR3 is TGTGCCAGCAGGAAACAGGGGGTAAGCACAGATACGCAGTATTTT. V usage is TRBV28 and J usage is TRBJ2-3, with 8 bases fitting TRBD1. Looked up from germline, CDR1 is MDHEN and CDR2 is SYDVKM. The CDR3 length is 15 residues. J lost 0 bases, V lost 6 bases, and 5 bases had no gene match.

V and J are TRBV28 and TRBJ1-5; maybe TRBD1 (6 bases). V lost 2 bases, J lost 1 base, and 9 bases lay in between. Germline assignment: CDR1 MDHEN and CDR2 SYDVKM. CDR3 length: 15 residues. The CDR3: CASSLEGVSNQPQHF. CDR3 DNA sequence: TGTGCCAGCAGTTTAGAGGGGGTAAGCAATCAGCCCCAGCATTTT.

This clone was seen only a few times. DNA for the CDR3: TGTGCCAGCAGTGAAGGCCACCAGACACCCTCTAACTATGGCTACACCTTC. Its translation: CASSEGHQTPSNYGYTF. This chain links TRBV6-1 with TRBJ1-2; D remains ambiguous. The CDR3 is made up of 17 amino acids. From germline, CDR1 is MNHNS and CDR2 SASEGT. Trimming took off 1 base at V and 0 bases at J, with 15 bases between the two ends.

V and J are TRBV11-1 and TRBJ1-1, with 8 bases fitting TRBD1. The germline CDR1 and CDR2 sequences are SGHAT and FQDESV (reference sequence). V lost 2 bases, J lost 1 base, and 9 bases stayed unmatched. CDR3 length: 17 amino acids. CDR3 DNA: TGTGCCAGCAGCTTACTCGACAGGGGCTTTCGGAACACTGAAGCTTTCTTT. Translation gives CASSLLDRGFRNTEAFF.

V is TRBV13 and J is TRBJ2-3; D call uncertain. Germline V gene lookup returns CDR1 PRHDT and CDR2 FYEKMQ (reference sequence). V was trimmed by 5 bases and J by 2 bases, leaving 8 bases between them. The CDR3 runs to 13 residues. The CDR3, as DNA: TGTGCCAGCAGCCCGCAGTCCACAGATACGCAGTATTTT. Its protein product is CASSPQSTDTQYF.

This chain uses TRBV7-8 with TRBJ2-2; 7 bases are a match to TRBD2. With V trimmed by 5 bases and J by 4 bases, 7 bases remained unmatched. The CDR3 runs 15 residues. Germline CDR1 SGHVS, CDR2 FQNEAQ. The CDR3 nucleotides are TGTGCCAGCAGCAAGAGGGAGGGCACCACCGGGGAGCTGTTTTTT. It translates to CASSKREGTTGELFF.

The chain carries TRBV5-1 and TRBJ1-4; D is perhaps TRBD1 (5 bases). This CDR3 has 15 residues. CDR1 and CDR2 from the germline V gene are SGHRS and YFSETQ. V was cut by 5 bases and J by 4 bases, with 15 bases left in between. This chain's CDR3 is CASRETGAINEKLFF. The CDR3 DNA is TGCGCCAGCAGGGAAACAGGTGCCATTAATGAAAAACTGTTTTTT.

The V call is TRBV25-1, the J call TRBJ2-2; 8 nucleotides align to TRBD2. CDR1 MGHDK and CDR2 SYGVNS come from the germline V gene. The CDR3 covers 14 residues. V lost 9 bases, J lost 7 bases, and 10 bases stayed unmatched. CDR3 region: CASAPGGPNGELFF. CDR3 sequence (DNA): TGTGCCAGTGCCCCGGGAGGGCCAAACGGGGAGCTGTTTTTT.

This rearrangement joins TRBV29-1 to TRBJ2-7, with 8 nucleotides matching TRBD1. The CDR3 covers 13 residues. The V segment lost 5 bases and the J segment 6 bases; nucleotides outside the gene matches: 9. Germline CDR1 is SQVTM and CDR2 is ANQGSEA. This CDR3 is CSVSQGARVEQYF. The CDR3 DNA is TGCAGCGTTAGCCAGGGGGCCCGCGTCGAGCAGTACTTC.

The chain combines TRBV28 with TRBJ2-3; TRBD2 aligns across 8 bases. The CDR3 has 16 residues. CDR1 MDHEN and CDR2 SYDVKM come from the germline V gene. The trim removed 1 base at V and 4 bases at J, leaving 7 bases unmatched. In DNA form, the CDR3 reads TGTGCCAGCAGTTTATTTGCGGGAGGATGGGCAGATACGCAGTATTTT. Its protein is CASSLFAGGWADTQYF.